This T cell receptor beta chain was retrieved from a study of T cells in Graves' hyperthyroidism and ophthalmopathy. This clonotype occurred many times. The CDR3 length is 12 residues. CDR1 and CDR2 (germline): SGHNT, YENEEA. The germline V and J ends were trimmed by 5 bases and 4 bases, with 8 bases remaining between them. Template material for amplifying TCR beta CDR3 regions consisted of RNA transcripts. TCR CDR3 underwent first-round RT-PCR with the HTBI primer set. TCRdb recomputed calls from the multiplex PCR reads with MiXCR, one row per CDR3 protein. The sample has 300,000 to 500,000 distinct CDR3 sequences; around 15% are singletons.

Source material: blood. The chain joins TRBV11-3 to TRBJ2-5; no firm D call. This receptor was obtained from a man aged 50 or older with Graves' ophthalmopathy. The CDR3 is CASSQGLETQYF. The CDR3 DNA is TGTGCCAGCAGCCAAGGGCTAGAGACCCAGTACTTC.